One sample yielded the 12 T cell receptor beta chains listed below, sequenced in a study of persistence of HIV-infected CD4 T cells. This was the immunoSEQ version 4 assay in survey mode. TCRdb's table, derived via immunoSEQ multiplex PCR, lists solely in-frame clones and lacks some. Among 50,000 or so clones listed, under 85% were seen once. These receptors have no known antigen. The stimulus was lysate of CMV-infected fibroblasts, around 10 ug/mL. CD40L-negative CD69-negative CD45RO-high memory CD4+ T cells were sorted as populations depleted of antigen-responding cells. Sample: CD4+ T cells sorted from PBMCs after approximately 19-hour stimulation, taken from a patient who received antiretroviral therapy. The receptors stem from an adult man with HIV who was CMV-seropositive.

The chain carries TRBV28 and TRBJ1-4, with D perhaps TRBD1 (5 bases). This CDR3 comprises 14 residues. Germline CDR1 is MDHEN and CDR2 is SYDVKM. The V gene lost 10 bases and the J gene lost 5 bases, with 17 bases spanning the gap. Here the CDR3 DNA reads TGTGCCACCGGAGGGACCAAGATGAATGAAAAACTGTTTTTT. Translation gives CATGGTKMNEKLFF. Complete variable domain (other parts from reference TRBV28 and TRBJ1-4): DVKVTQSSRYLVKRTGEKVFLECVQDMDHENMFWYRQDPGLGLRLIYFSYDVKMKEKGDIPEGYSVSREKKERFSLILESASTNQTSMYLCATGGTKMNEKLFFGSGTQLSVL.

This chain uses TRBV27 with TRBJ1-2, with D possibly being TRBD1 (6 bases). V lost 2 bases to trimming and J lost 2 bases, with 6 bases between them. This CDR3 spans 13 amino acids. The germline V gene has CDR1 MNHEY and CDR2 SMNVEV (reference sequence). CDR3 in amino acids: CASSLRGNYGYTF. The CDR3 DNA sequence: TGTGCCAGCAGTTTAAGGGGGAACTATGGCTACACCTTC.

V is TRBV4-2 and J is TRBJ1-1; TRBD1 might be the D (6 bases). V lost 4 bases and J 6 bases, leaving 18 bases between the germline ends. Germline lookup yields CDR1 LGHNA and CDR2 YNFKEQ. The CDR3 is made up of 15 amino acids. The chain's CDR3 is CASSLWTEGKAEAFF. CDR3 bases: TGTGCCAGCAGCCTTTGGACAGAGGGGAAAGCTGAAGCTTTCTTT.

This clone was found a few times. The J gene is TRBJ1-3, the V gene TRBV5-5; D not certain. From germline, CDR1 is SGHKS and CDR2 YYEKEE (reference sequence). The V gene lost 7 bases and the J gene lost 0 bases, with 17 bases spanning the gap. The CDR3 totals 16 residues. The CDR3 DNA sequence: TGTGCCAGCCAGCCCCCCGGCCTTACCTCTGGAAACACCATATATTTT. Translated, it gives CASQPPGLTSGNTIYF. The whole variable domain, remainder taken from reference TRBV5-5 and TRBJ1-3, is DAGVTQSPTHLIKTRGQQVTLRCSPISGHKSVSWYQQVLGQGPQFIFQYYEKEERGRGNFPDRFSARQFPNYSSELNVNALLLGDSALYLCASQPPGLTSGNTIYFGEGSWLTVV.

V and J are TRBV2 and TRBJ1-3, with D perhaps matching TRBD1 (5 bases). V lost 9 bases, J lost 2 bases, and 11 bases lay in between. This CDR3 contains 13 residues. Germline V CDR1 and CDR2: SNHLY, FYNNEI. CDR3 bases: TGTGCCAGGCGGGGCTCCCCTGGAAACACCATATATTTT. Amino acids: CARRGSPGNTIYF.

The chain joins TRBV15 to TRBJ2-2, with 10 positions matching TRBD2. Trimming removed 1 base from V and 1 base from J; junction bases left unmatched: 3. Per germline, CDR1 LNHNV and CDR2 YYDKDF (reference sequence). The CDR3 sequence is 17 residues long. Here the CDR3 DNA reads TGTGCCACCAGCAGAGGAAGACTAGCGGGGAACACCGGGGAGCTGTTTTTT. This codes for CATSRGRLAGNTGELFF.

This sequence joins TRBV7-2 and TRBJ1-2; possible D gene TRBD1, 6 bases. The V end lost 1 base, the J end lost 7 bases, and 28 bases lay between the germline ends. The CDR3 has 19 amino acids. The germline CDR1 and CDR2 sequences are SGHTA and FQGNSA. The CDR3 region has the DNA TGTGCCAGCAGCTTAGGATTTACCCGGGACACTCTTTCGGGGAGTGGCTACACCTTC. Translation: CASSLGFTRDTLSGSGYTF.

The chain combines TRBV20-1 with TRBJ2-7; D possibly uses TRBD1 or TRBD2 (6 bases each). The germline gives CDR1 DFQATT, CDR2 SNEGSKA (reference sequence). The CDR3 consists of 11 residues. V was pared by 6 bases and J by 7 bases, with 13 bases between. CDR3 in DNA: TGCAGTGCCTTAGGAGGGGGGGAGCAGTACTTC. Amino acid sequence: CSALGGGEQYF.

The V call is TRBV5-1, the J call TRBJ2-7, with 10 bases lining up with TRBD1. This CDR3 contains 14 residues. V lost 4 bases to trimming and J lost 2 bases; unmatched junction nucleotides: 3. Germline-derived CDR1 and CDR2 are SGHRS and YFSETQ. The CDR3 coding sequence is TGCGCCAGCAGCCTCGGACAGGGGGCCTACGAGCAGTACTTC. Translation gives CASSLGQGAYEQYF.

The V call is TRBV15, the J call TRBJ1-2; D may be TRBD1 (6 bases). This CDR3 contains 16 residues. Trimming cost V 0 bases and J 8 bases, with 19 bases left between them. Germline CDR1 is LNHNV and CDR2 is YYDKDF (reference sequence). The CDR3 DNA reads TGTGCCACCAGCAGAGACCGTAGACCGGGACAAGGGGGCTACACCTTC. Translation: CATSRDRRPGQGGYTF.

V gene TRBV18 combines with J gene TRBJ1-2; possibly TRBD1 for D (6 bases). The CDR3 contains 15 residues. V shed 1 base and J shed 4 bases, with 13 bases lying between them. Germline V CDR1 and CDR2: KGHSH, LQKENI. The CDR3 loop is CASSPQIGQFYGYTF. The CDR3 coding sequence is TGTGCCAGCTCACCACAAATCGGACAGTTCTATGGCTACACCTTC. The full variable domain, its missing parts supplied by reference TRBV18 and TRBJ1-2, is NAGVMQNPRHLVRRRGQEARLRCSPMKGHSHVYWYRQLPEEGLKFMVYLQKENIIDESGMPKERFSAEFPKEGPSILRIQQVVRGDSAAYFCASSPQIGQFYGYTFGSGTRLTVV.

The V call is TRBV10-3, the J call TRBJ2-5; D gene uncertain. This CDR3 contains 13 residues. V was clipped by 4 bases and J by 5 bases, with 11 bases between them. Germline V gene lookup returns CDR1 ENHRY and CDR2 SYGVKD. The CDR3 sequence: CAISGPTTETQYF. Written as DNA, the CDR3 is TGTGCCATCAGTGGACCCACTACGGAGACCCAGTACTTC.